This T cell receptor beta chain was sequenced in a study of identical twins (dated by TCRdb to 2015 to 2016). Notes on the research overall: To test whether fetal clonotypes persist, the study used deep sequencing on TCR alpha and beta repertoires from monozygotic twins, unrelated adults of various ages, and cord blood. To rule out contamination, the twin experiments were replicated at different times with different library preparation protocols.

The CDR3 sequence holds 15 residues, the cysteine and phenylalanine included. Of all the DNA, just the CDR3 is kept, 45 bases in frame from base 1. V and J are truncated by 2 bases and 5 bases respectively, leaving an intervening sequence of 13 bases. This clonotype has just a few counts. Its antigen specificity is not known. Base quality data are lacking; no much larger clone is found one base away. The library was generated by 5' RACE. The data were produced on an Illumina HiSeq 2000. A universal primer binding site was added through template switching, and the final cDNA carried a unique molecular identifier so that TCR cDNA molecules could be counted accurately. First-strand cDNA for TCR alpha and beta chains was synthesized from specific primers in the conserved constant-segment region. To control for contamination, every cDNA library was double barcoded, receiving both a SMART-Mk sample barcode and Illumina barcodes. TruSeq adapter sequences, together with Illumina sample barcodes, were added in two successive PCR steps. The Illumina HiSeq platform was used with custom primers to sequence TCR alpha and beta cDNA libraries. The source study handled its data this way. MiGEC was used to process raw reads and extract unique molecular identifiers, and MiXCR was used to find CDR3 positions. Recombination models were inferred per individual with the repgenHMM and IGoR tools using an EM algorithm. Shared clonotype analysis was performed with the tcR package in R, normalizing sharing by the product of cloneset sizes. To study raw recombination free of thymic and clonal selection effects, out-of-frame nonproductive sequences were analyzed. The public reads were run again by TCRdb, first through fastp at Q25 and then through MiXCR, and only productive beta chains were kept. Rows with one shared CDR3 protein collapse into an entry with the most common genes and DNA. None of the V and J calls come from the authors' own analysis; TCRdb made them. The sample yields 500,000 or so distinct CDR3 sequences; under 25% were counted once. The ten largest clones add up to around 0.9% of the sample.

Overall results and qualifications from the work: Out-of-frame TCR alpha sharing in monozygotic twins was systematically underestimated by recombination models, whereas sharing between unrelated individuals was in agreement with the recombination models. Compared with coincidental sharing between unrelated individuals, an excess of low generation-probability sequences was observed among out-of-frame TCR alpha sequences shared between twins. A weaker excess of twin sharing was found in beta out-of-frame sequences because the signal-to-noise ratio was lowered by fewer shared sequences. Zero-insertion analyses could be partly confounded by invariant T cells such as MAIT and iNKT, though diverse VJ usage argued against such confounding for most clonotypes. Because the same donors could not be followed over many years, the conclusions relied on cross-sectional statistical analysis. Fewer insertions were carried by abundant cord blood beta clonotypes; a weaker similar trend was observed in young adult naive repertoires, while no such trend was observed in memory repertoires.

Every donor in the study was a healthy Caucasian. Three pairs of female monozygotic twins, all aged about 18 to 29 years, made up the twin cohort. CD4+ and CD8+ T cell populations were isolated with positive isolation kits from Invitrogen. These data are also associated with another study on T cells expressing NK-cell markers. Reported in the second study: TCR beta-chain repertoires were profiled in sorted CD3+CD56+NKG2C+, CD3+CD56+NKG2C- and CD3+CD56-NKG2C+ T-cell subsets from several donors. Of the eight sequenced donors, seven were found to be HCMV-seropositive and one was found to be HCMV-seronegative. In several experiments an anti-gammadeltaTCR antibody was added to restrict sorting to alphabetaTCR-expressing T cells. For roughly six donors, the dominant CD3+CD56+NKG2C+ clonotypes were among the top 10 CD8+ clonotypes and accounted for about 1.0-7.0% of CD8+ T cells. Those dominant clonotypes were again the most abundant among CD3+CD56-NKG2C+ cells in four donors, at about 25-60.1%. It remained unclear whether the expanded NKG2C-expressing T cell clones were specific for HCMV antigens. The eight sequenced donors were randomly selected healthy volunteers, three men and five women. HCMV-specific IgG was detected in serum with a commercial ELISA kit to determine HCMV serostatus. MIGEC handled demultiplexing of the reads and grouping by UMI, while MiTCR was used to assemble and quantify clonotypes. To exclude erroneous sequences, any TCR cDNA sequence not supported by at least two reads was discarded. The tcR package was used for downstream repertoire analysis, and clonotypes were matched between fractions using CDR3 nucleotide sequence together with V segment. Antigen specificity was annotated against VDJdb with VDJmatch, allowing one amino acid substitution in CDR3.

Material for sequencing was CD4+ T cells sorted from blood. Recombination connected TRBV12-3 or TRBV12-4 to TRBJ1-5, with no confident D gene call. This clonotype was obtained from a woman aged 18-29 years in good health. This receptor carries the CDR3 CASSLFAGIHQPQHF. DNA sequence: TGTGCCAGCAGTTTATTCGCAGGAATACATCAGCCCCAGCATTTT.